The rows below give T cell receptor beta chains drawn from one sample of a study of CD8 T cells in ankylosing spondylitis. Each CDR3 protein is one row after TCRdb ran MiXCR on the 5' RACE reads. Of about 90,000 distinct CDR3 sequences listed, 27% are singletons. The sample taken for sequencing was blood, either unsorted or a sorted T cell fraction (not recorded which). These receptors came from a male donor with ankylosing spondylitis or in good health (not recorded which). CDR3s include the opening cysteine and the closing phenylalanine or tryptophan. A D gene is named only where the DNA matches it firmly. Where a row states a size, it is once, few, many or the class of an expanded clone; other rows omit it.

J	size	V	D	DNA	CDR3
TRBJ1-1	NA	TRBV12-3/TRBV12-4	NA	TGTGCCAGCAGTTTACCAGGGTCAATGAACACTGAAGCTTTCTTT	CASSLPGSMNTEAFF
TRBJ2-3	many	TRBV28	NA	TGTGCCACCCAGACTGTTAATACGCAGTATTTT	CATQTVNTQYF
TRBJ2-3	NA	TRBV5-1	NA	TGCGCCAGCAGCGAGGAGGGCACAGATACGCAGTATTTT	CASSEEGTDTQYF
TRBJ2-3	NA	TRBV7-9	NA	TGTGCCAGCAGCTTGGTGGAGGATGGCACAGATACGCAGTATTTT	CASSLVEDGTDTQYF
TRBJ2-5	few	TRBV25-1	NA	TGTGCCAGCAGTGAAGGGGCGGGACAAGAGACCCAGTACTTC	CASSEGAGQETQYF
TRBJ1-1	few	TRBV5-5	NA	TGTGCCAGCAGCCGTCAGACAGGTTACACTGAAGCTTTCTTT	CASSRQTGYTEAFF
TRBJ2-5	NA	TRBV12-3/TRBV12-4	NA	TGTGCCAGCAGTTTAACGGACCAAGAGACCCAGTACTTC	CASSLTDQETQYF
TRBJ2-7	few	TRBV7-9	TRBD2	TGTGCCAGCAGCTTTAGCGGGACAAGAACCTACGAGCAGTACTTC	CASSFSGTRTYEQYF
TRBJ1-1	NA	TRBV6-6	NA	TGTGCCAGCAGTTACTCGAACCCAAAGGGGACTGAAGCTTTCTTT	CASSYSNPKGTEAFF
TRBJ2-7	once	TRBV18	TRBD2	TGTGCCAGCTCACCAGTAGCGGGACGCAACGAGCAGTACTTC	CASSPVAGRNEQYF
TRBJ2-1	few	TRBV7-6	TRBD2	TGTGCCAGCAGCTTATCGAGGGCGGGAGGGGGTTTCTACAATGAGCAGTTCTTC	CASSLSRAGGGFYNEQFF
TRBJ2-1	few	TRBV12-3/TRBV12-4	NA	TGTGCCAGCAGTGTCGGGGCTGAGCAGTTCTTC	CASSVGAEQFF
TRBJ2-3	NA	TRBV28	NA	TGTGCCAGCTCCCCGGGCAGTGCTAGCACAGATACGCAGTATTTT	CASSPGSASTDTQYF
TRBJ1-1	few	TRBV6-5	NA	TGTGCCACCTGGGGGGCTACTGAAGCTTTCTTT	CATWGATEAFF
TRBJ1-6	few	TRBV5-1	NA	TGCGCCAGCAGCCCCGGGACGGATAATTCACCCCTCCACTTT	CASSPGTDNSPLHF